The source of this T cell receptor (beta chain) is a study of post-analysis software for immune sequencing data. Overall study findings and caveats: The study found TRBV5-6, TRBV5-1 and TRBV20-1 among several TRBV segments more frequent in patients than controls.

Unique molecular identifiers featured in each of the TCR beta cDNA libraries. TCRdb re-derived calls from the PCR reads in MiXCR, one entry per CDR3 protein. The table records more than 350,000 distinct CDR3 sequences, about 40% of them present only once. A note on this clonotype: What it recognizes is unknown.

Germline-derived CDR1 and CDR2 are SGHDT and YYEEEE. V lost 0 bases and J lost 6, with 19 bases in between. The CDR3 has 17 residues. This clonotype was sampled from a girl under 10 years old with multiple sclerosis. The material sequenced was blood. V usage is TRBV5-6 and J usage is TRBJ2-1; perhaps TRBD2 as D (6 bases). CDR3 in DNA: TGTGCCAGCAGCTTGGGTCTTAGCGGCCGTACTTTCAATGAGCAGTTCTTC. Residues: CASSLGLSGRTFNEQFF.